Described below is a single T cell receptor (beta chain) sequence and its context. In the authors' methods: Scientists estimated how many nucleated cells there were by amplifying reference gene primers. Method: immunoSEQ multiplex PCR; TCRdb's copy keeps in-frame clones and lacks some. V, J and clone size are those of that table, while D and trimming were read from the DNA. This table holds about 76,000 clones, around nine tenths found once. These data belong to a study of blood T cell repertoires in COVID-19. Study details: Acute and convalescent COVID-19 samples came from the United States, Italy and Spain. The analysed material was cDNA or gDNA that came from T cells, B-cell-depleted T cells, or PBMCs.

This CDR3 region has 14 residues. Germline V gene lookup returns CDR1 SGHVS and CDR2 FQNEAQ. Trimming took 2 bases from V and 7 from J, leaving 12 bases between them. The chain combines TRBV7-8 with TRBJ2-1; a possible D gene is TRBD2 (5 bases). The sequence derives from a human donor in a cohort sampled during active COVID-19. The sample comprised peripheral blood. Written as DNA, the CDR3 is TGTGCCAGCAGCTTATCGTCGCGCGGGAATGAGCAGTTCTTC. Its translation is CASSLSSRGNEQFF.